The 19 T cell receptor beta chains below all came from one sample that was sequenced in a study of blood T cells in healthy people across ages. A second about 6 to 11 cycle PCR used barcoded and J-beta primers. MiXCR, run by TCRdb on the 5' RACE reads, gives a single entry per CDR3 protein. The sample has 550,000 to 750,000 distinct CDR3 sequences, roughly 21% seen once. The sequenced sample was blood. These receptors all come from a man aged 65 to 85 in good health.

This clonotype occurred many times. CDR3 nucleotides: TGCGCCAGCAGCTTGGCAACGGGGAACACCGGGGAGCTGTTTTTT. It codes for CASSLATGNTGELFF. The chain is built from TRBV5-1 and TRBJ2-2; D not certain. The CDR3 runs to 15 residues. CDR1 and CDR2 (germline): SGHRS, YFSETQ. V was clipped by 0 bases and J by 1 base, with 7 bases between them. Based on the CDR3 plus reference TRBV5-1 and TRBJ2-2, the full variable domain is KAGVTQTPRYLIKTRGQQVTLSCSPISGHRSVSWYQQTPGQGLQFLFEYFSETQRNKGNFPGRFSGRQFSNSRSEMNVSTLELGDSALYLCASSLATGNTGELFFGEGSRLTVL.

This clonotype was detected a few times. The genes are TRBV12-3 or TRBV12-4 and TRBJ1-4; D not certain. Trimming shortened V by 3 bases and J by 9 bases, and 14 bases separated the two germline ends. The CDR3 spans 14 residues. The CDR3 coding sequence is TGTGCCAGCAGTTTGAGTGGAAGGGATAAAAAACTGTTTTTT. Amino acids: CASSLSGRDKKLFF.

The sample holds many counts of this clonotype. This chain links TRBV7-2 with TRBJ2-7; D not certain. The CDR3 consists of 15 residues. Germline assignment: CDR1 SGHTA and CDR2 FQGNSA. V was clipped by 2 bases and J by 7 bases, with 18 bases between them. CDR3 nucleotide sequence: TGTGCCAGCAGCTTACAGGTCTCCTACCAGAGGGAGCAGTACTTC. Translation gives CASSLQVSYQREQYF.

The J gene is TRBJ1-1, the V gene TRBV10-3; 7 positions agree with TRBD1. V shed 3 bases, J shed 2 bases, and the junction held 6 bases outside the gene matches. The CDR3 is 15 amino acids. Germline loops: CDR1 ENHRY, CDR2 SYGVKD. The CDR3 reads CAISDPGTVNTEAFF. CDR3 DNA sequence: TGTGCCATCAGTGACCCCGGGACAGTCAACACTGAAGCTTTCTTT.

The chain combines TRBV7-8 with TRBJ2-2; D gene unclear. The V end lost 10 bases, the J end lost 4 bases, and 10 bases lay between the germline ends. This CDR3 contains 12 residues. Germline values: CDR1 SGHVS, CDR2 FQNEAQ. The CDR3 sequence: CAIQRPTGELFF. CDR3 DNA: TGTGCCATCCAGCGCCCCACCGGGGAGCTGTTTTTT.

Here the CDR3 reads CASRSGLAGNNEQFF. Written as DNA, the CDR3 is TGTGCCAGCAGATCAGGACTAGCGGGCAACAATGAGCAGTTCTTC. The V call is TRBV12-3 or TRBV12-4, the J call TRBJ2-5; 11 bases align to TRBD2. Matching the DNA end better, TRBJ2-1 makes the J call doubtful. The CDR3 sequence is 15 residues long.

About this clonotype: Relative to the germline gene, one junction end is altered; a read error may explain this. The genes are TRBV10-2 and TRBJ1-4, with D unresolved. The CDR3 contains 14 residues. CDR1 and CDR2 (germline): WSHSY, SAAADI. CDR3 nucleotides: TGTGCCACAAAAGCCGGGTCGGCAGATGAAAAACTGTTTTTT. Protein product: CATKAGSADEKLFF.

This clonotype was observed a few times. The J gene is TRBJ2-7, the V gene TRBV5-1, with D maybe TRBD1 (6 bases). Per germline, CDR1 SGHRS and CDR2 YFSETQ. CDR3 length: 13 amino acids. V lost 2 bases and J lost 5, with 11 bases in between. CDR3 sequence: CASSFTGTHEQYF. CDR3 bases: TGCGCCAGCAGCTTTACAGGGACCCACGAGCAGTACTTC.

This clonotype was recorded at least ten times. Mismatch with germline at one junction end may stem from a read error. This rearrangement joins TRBV12-3 or TRBV12-4 to TRBJ2-5, with D unclear. This CDR3 comprises 11 residues. CDR3 residues: CASSFPGPLLF. Written as DNA, the CDR3 is TGTGCCAGCAGTTTTCCGGGTCCTCTCTTGTTC.

The rearrangement uses TRBV29-1 and TRBJ2-7; 15 bases are shared with TRBD2. This CDR3 has 15 amino acids. The germline CDR1 and CDR2 sequences are SQVTM and ANQGSEA. Trimming cost V 3 bases and J 6 bases; bases outside gene matches: 6. The CDR3 region is CSVEGLAGGSSEQYF. The CDR3 region has the DNA TGCAGCGTTGAGGGACTAGCGGGAGGTAGTTCCGAGCAGTACTTC.

Regarding this clonotype: The junction shows a germline mismatch at one end, possibly a read error. This chain connects TRBV6-2 or TRBV6-3 to TRBJ2-5; 9 bases are a match to TRBD2. Matching the DNA end better, TRBJ2-1 makes the J call doubtful. The germline V gene has CDR1 MNHEY and CDR2 SVGEGT. The CDR3 runs 14 residues. The CDR3 region is CASMRLAANNGQFF. CDR3 nucleotide sequence: TGTGCCAGCATGAGACTAGCGGCCAACAATGGGCAGTTCTTC.

This clonotype was observed a few times. V and J are TRBV28 and TRBJ1-4; weak D call: TRBD1 (5 bases). CDR1 and CDR2 from the germline V gene are MDHEN and SYDVKM. The CDR3 is made up of 15 amino acids. The V and J ends lost 5 bases and 2 bases respectively, with 12 bases between them. For the CDR3, the DNA is TGTGCCAGCAGTCCCCCCGGGGGGACTAATGAAAAACTGTTTTTT. Amino acids: CASSPPGGTNEKLFF.

This clonotype was counted a few times. The rearrangement uses TRBV6-5 and TRBJ2-7, with D perhaps TRBD1 (6 bases). Germline loops: CDR1 MNHEY, CDR2 SVGAGI. V lost 7 bases to trimming and J lost 2 bases, with 12 bases between them. The CDR3 consists of 13 residues. The CDR3 region is CASTPPGAYEQYF. CDR3 bases: TGTGCCAGCACCCCGCCAGGGGCCTACGAGCAGTACTTC.

The chain combines TRBV12-3 or TRBV12-4 with TRBJ2-7; TRBD2 matches 9 bases. J lost 3 bases, V lost 1 base, and 4 bases had no gene match. This CDR3 region has 15 residues. CDR3: CASSLGVAGVYEQYF. CDR3 in DNA: TGTGCCAGCAGTTTAGGGGTAGCGGGAGTCTACGAGCAGTACTTC.

This clonotype was picked up a small number of times. The chain links TRBV2 to TRBJ2-2; D is undetermined. V was shortened by 4 bases and J by 6 bases, with 12 bases between the two germline ends. Per germline, CDR1 SNHLY and CDR2 FYNNEI. The CDR3 is made up of 14 amino acids. The CDR3 coding sequence is TGTGCCAGCAGTGTCGGGCGGCCCCCCGGGGAGCTGTTTTTT. This translates into CASSVGRPPGELFF.

The chain carries TRBV28 and TRBJ1-2; D remains unclear. The CDR3 covers 15 residues. The ends were cut back, 6 bases at V and 3 bases at J, with 17 bases in the middle. Germline CDR1 reads MDHEN; CDR2 reads SYDVKM. The CDR3 is CASRLTGSEDYGYTF. CDR3 bases: TGTGCCAGCAGACTAACCGGGAGCGAAGACTATGGCTACACCTTC.

This clonotype has at least ten counts. J is TRBJ2-1 and V is TRBV5-1; the D gene is possibly TRBD2 (5 bases). CDR3 size: 15 residues. Germline V CDR1 and CDR2: SGHRS, YFSETQ. Trimming removed 4 bases from V and 8 bases from J, with 19 bases in between. As DNA, the CDR3 is TGCGCCAGCAGCACCTCCAGCGGCCCTAGCTATGAGCAGTTCTTC. Amino acids: CASSTSSGPSYEQFF. Full variable domain (rest looked up from reference TRBV5-1 and TRBJ2-1): KAGVTQTPRYLIKTRGQQVTLSCSPISGHRSVSWYQQTPGQGLQFLFEYFSETQRNKGNFPGRFSGRQFSNSRSEMNVSTLELGDSALYLCASSTSSGPSYEQFFGPGTRLTVL.

Many counts were recorded for this clonotype. This chain connects TRBV29-1 to TRBJ2-2; no clear D. In germline, CDR1 is SQVTM, CDR2 ANQGSEA. This CDR3 comprises 14 residues. V dropped 1 base and J dropped 2 bases, with 8 bases sitting between them. As DNA, the CDR3 is TGCAGCGTTGAAGTCAGTGGAAACACCGGGGAGCTGTTTTTT. Its protein product is CSVEVSGNTGELFF.

This chain connects TRBV28 to TRBJ2-7; D is possibly TRBD1 (5 bases). This CDR3 spans 13 amino acids. The germline V gene encodes CDR1 MDHEN and CDR2 SYDVKM. Trimming took off 5 bases at V and 3 bases at J, with 11 bases between the two ends. The CDR3 loop is CASSPRQYYEQYF. The CDR3 DNA reads as TGTGCCAGCAGTCCCAGACAGTACTACGAGCAGTACTTC.